This passage covers 32 T cell receptor beta chains from one sample sequenced in a study of T cells in localized non-small cell lung cancer (dated by TCRdb to the early 2020s). Libraries were built with the immunoSEQ multiplex PCR assay. TCRdb holds this immuneACCESS table with in-frame rearrangements only. Some clones are missing; in checked studies, unresolved V genes explain under half, and the rest has no known cause. For this sample the table gives about 28,000 clones, of which over 85% were detected only once. Jointly, the top ten make up approximately 2.7% of the sample. The sequenced sample was peripheral blood, obtained before any cancer treatment. These receptors were obtained from a woman aged 18-49 years with stage I lung adenocarcinoma.

This clone was recorded once. The chain links TRBV11-2 to TRBJ1-2; perhaps TRBD1 as D (5 bases). The CDR3 sequence is 14 residues long. Germline assignment: CDR1 SGHAT and CDR2 FQNNGV. Trimming stripped 2 bases from V and 2 bases from J, with 9 bases between. The CDR3 spells CASSLNGGNYGYTF. The CDR3 DNA follows: TGTGCCAGCAGCTTAAATGGGGGGAACTATGGCTACACCTTC.

The rearrangement links TRBV11-2 to TRBJ1-1, with 9 nucleotides matching TRBD1. V shed 5 bases, J shed 1 base, and the junction held 2 bases outside the gene matches. Germline CDR1 is SGHAT and CDR2 is FQNNGV. This CDR3 comprises 14 residues. CDR3 in amino acids: CASSRQGGNTEAFF. CDR3 nucleotide sequence: TGTGCCAGCAGCCGACAGGGGGGGAACACTGAAGCTTTCTTT.

V is TRBV5-1 and J is TRBJ2-5; TRBD2 aligns across 7 bases. Trimming cost V 1 base and J 3 bases; bases outside gene matches: 9. This CDR3 has 16 amino acids. Germline CDR1 reads SGHRS; CDR2 reads YFSETQ. CDR3 nucleotide sequence: TGCGCCAGCAGCTTGCGACCTAGCGGATCCGAAGAGACCCAGTACTTC. The encoded protein is CASSLRPSGSEETQYF.

The J gene is TRBJ1-3, the V gene TRBV9; D remains unclear. CDR1 is SGDLS, CDR2 YYNGEE, per germline. V was shortened by 9 bases and J by 4 bases, with 14 bases between the two germline ends. This CDR3 has 13 amino acids. CDR3 DNA: TGTGCCACAGCAGAGGGCCTCGGAAACACCATATATTTT. Amino acid sequence: CATAEGLGNTIYF.

The chain has TRBV7-2 and TRBJ2-2; 8 bases fit TRBD1. V shed 4 bases and J 2 bases; nucleotides not matched to a gene: 3. This CDR3 comprises 15 residues. Germline lookup yields CDR1 SGHTA and CDR2 FQGNSA. The CDR3, as DNA: TGTGCCAGCAGCTCTGGACAGGGAAACACCGGGGAGCTGTTTTTT. This encodes CASSSGQGNTGELFF.

The V call is TRBV6-6, the J call TRBJ2-1; D is uncertain. This CDR3 is built from 11 residues. The germline V gene has CDR1 MNHNY and CDR2 SVGAGI (reference sequence). Between the trimmed V and J ends, which lost 5 bases and 4 bases, there was a span of 3 bases. In DNA form, the CDR3 reads TGTGCCAGCAGTCGGTACAATGAGCAGTTCTTC. This sequence encodes CASSRYNEQFF.

The V gene is TRBV9, the J gene TRBJ1-3; 7 bases are a match to TRBD1. The CDR3 covers 17 residues. Germline assignment: CDR1 SGDLS and CDR2 YYNGEE. V shed 2 bases and J 0 bases; nucleotides not matched to a gene: 8. CDR3 in amino acids: CASSVETGTHSGNTIYF. The CDR3, as DNA: TGTGCCAGCAGCGTTGAGACAGGGACCCACTCTGGAAACACCATATATTTT.

The V gene is TRBV4-1, the J gene TRBJ1-2; 8 nucleotides align to TRBD1. The CDR3 sequence is 14 residues long. Germline CDR1 is MGHRA and CDR2 is YSYEKL. J gave up 2 bases and V 4 bases, and 3 bases lay outside the gene matches. The CDR3: CASSRGQDNYGYTF. In nucleotides, the CDR3 is TGCGCCAGCAGCCGGGGACAGGACAACTATGGCTACACCTTC.

The V and J genes are TRBV7-6 and TRBJ1-4, with 8 positions matching TRBD1. CDR3 length equals 14 residues. Germline V gives CDR1 SGHVS, CDR2 FNYEAQ. V shed 5 bases and J 7 bases; nucleotides not matched to a gene: 6. The CDR3 region has the DNA TGTGCCAGCAGCCTTGGACAGGGAAGTGAAAAACTGTTTTTT. As protein: CASSLGQGSEKLFF.

This clone was observed a single time. The chain links TRBV4-1 to TRBJ1-1, with D unclear. Germline CDR1 and CDR2: MGHRA and YSYEKL. The CDR3 is 14 residues long. Trimming stripped 4 bases from V and 2 bases from J, with 11 bases between. This CDR3 reads CASSPAWQNTEAFF. The CDR3 nucleotides are TGCGCCAGCAGCCCAGCTTGGCAAAACACTGAAGCTTTCTTT.

V is TRBV21-1 and J is TRBJ1-2. TRBV21-1 is tagged as a pseudogene. The CDR3 consists of 15 residues. The CDR3 sequence is CASSKSGTENYGYTF. In DNA, the CDR3 is TGTGCCAGCAGCAAGTCGGGGACGGAAAACTATGGCTACACCTTC.

This chain uses TRBV18 with TRBJ1-1; 7 nucleotides line up with TRBD1. In germline, CDR1 is KGHSH, CDR2 LQKENI. The CDR3 sequence is 15 residues long. V gave up 3 bases and J gave up 2 bases; unmatched junction bases: 6. The CDR3 DNA is TGTGCCAGCTCACCTCAGGGGGTGGACAACACTGAAGCTTTCTTT. Its protein product is CASSPQGVDNTEAFF.

The rearrangement links TRBV19 to TRBJ2-7; TRBD1 might be the D (6 bases). Trimming left V 4 bases short and J 2 bases short, with 15 bases between. The CDR3 runs 15 residues. Germline lookup yields CDR1 LNHDA and CDR2 SQIVND (reference sequence). The CDR3 is CASSRGPEKTYEQYF. The DNA of the CDR3 is TGTGCCAGTAGTAGGGGGCCAGAGAAGACCTACGAGCAGTACTTC.

This rearrangement joins TRBV6-5 to TRBJ1-1; D may be TRBD1 (5 bases). The CDR3 is 14 amino acids. The V gene's germline CDR1 is MNHEY and CDR2 SVGAGI. Trimming stripped 5 bases from V and 0 bases from J, with 10 bases between. The CDR3 DNA follows: TGTGCCAGCAGTCAGGGCAGATTGAACACTGAAGCTTTCTTT. Encoded protein: CASSQGRLNTEAFF.

The chain is built from TRBV19 and TRBJ1-1; unclear D gene. CDR3 size: 13 residues. V was cut by 8 bases and J by 1 base, with 11 bases left in between. Germline V lookup: CDR1 LNHDA, CDR2 SQIVND (reference sequence). Here the CDR3 reads CASASWANTEAFF. In DNA form, the CDR3 reads TGTGCCAGTGCTTCATGGGCGAACACTGAAGCTTTCTTT.

The J gene is TRBJ1-5, the V gene TRBV6-6, with D unclear. Trimming stripped 2 bases from V and 7 bases from J, with 9 bases between. CDR3 length: 13 residues. Germline CDR1 is MNHNY and CDR2 is SVGAGI (reference sequence). The CDR3 nucleotides are TGTGCCAGCAGTTACGAGGGAGACCAGCCCCAGCATTTT. It specifies CASSYEGDQPQHF.

This chain links TRBV11-2 with TRBJ2-3; the D gene is possibly TRBD2 (5 bases). The CDR3 runs 16 residues. Between the trimmed V and J ends, which lost 2 bases and 4 bases, there was a span of 16 bases. Germline V lookup: CDR1 SGHAT, CDR2 FQNNGV. CDR3 sequence reads: CASSLRWENGADTQYF. The CDR3, as DNA: TGTGCCAGCAGCTTACGGTGGGAGAATGGGGCAGATACGCAGTATTTT.

V usage is TRBV28 and J usage is TRBJ2-7; D tentatively fits TRBD1 or TRBD2 (5 bases each). CDR1 and CDR2 (germline): MDHEN, SYDVKM. This CDR3 is built from 14 residues. V was cut by 10 bases and J by 5 bases, with 21 bases left in between. The CDR3 bases are TGTGCCACCCTCCAGGAGGCAGGGAAGAACGAGCAGTACTTC. This gives the protein CATLQEAGKNEQYF. The complete variable domain, with remaining parts taken from reference TRBV28 and TRBJ2-7, reads DVKVTQSSRYLVKRTGEKVFLECVQDMDHENMFWYRQDPGLGLRLIYFSYDVKMKEKGDIPEGYSVSREKKERFSLILESASTNQTSMYLCATLQEAGKNEQYFGPGTRLTVT.

The chain employs TRBV29-1 and TRBJ2-5; D gene unclear. V lost 4 bases to trimming and J lost 3 bases, with 9 bases between them. The CDR3 length is 12 residues. The germline gives CDR1 SQVTM, CDR2 ANQGSEA. The CDR3 DNA is TGCAGCGTTGCTGCCGAGAAAGAGACCCAGTACTTC. This translates into CSVAAEKETQYF.

This clone was observed a single time. The genes are TRBV7-2 and TRBJ1-5, with TRBD1 identical over 8 bases. V trimming: 3 bases; J trimming: 2 bases; junction bases outside the gene matches: 15. Looked up from germline, CDR1 is SGHTA and CDR2 is FQGNSA. The CDR3 is 19 amino acids. CDR3 amino acids: CASSLLRQGFGEGNQPQHF. CDR3 coding DNA: TGTGCCAGCAGCTTGCTAAGACAGGGGTTTGGGGAAGGCAATCAGCCCCAGCATTTT.

The V gene is TRBV29-1, the J gene TRBJ2-1; D possibly corresponds to TRBD1 (6 bases). The length of the CDR3 is 13 residues. Looked up from germline, CDR1 is SQVTM and CDR2 is ANQGSEA. V was clipped by 8 bases and J by 3 bases, with 14 bases between them. The CDR3 nucleotides read TGCAGCATGGCTGGACAGCTCTACAATGAGCAGTTCTTC. Its translation: CSMAGQLYNEQFF.

The chain couples TRBV11-2 to TRBJ2-7, with D maybe TRBD1 (5 bases). Germline V lookup: CDR1 SGHAT, CDR2 FQNNGV. Trimming took off 0 bases at V and 3 bases at J, with 9 bases between the two ends. The CDR3 is 14 amino acids. The DNA of the CDR3 is TGTGCCAGCAGCTTAGAACAGGAAGGCTACGAGCAGTACTTC. Translation: CASSLEQEGYEQYF.

The chain has TRBV19 and TRBJ1-2, with 9 bases aligning to TRBD1. The J segment lost 5 bases and the V segment lost 6 bases, leaving 13 bases of the junction unmatched. CDR3 length: 16 amino acids. Per the germline V gene, CDR1 is LNHDA and CDR2 is SQIVND (reference sequence). The CDR3 bases are TGTGCCAGTAGAGTTACCGGGACAGGGTCATCATATGGCTACACCTTC. Protein: CASRVTGTGSSYGYTF.

This chain uses TRBV30 with TRBJ2-2; D possibly corresponds to TRBD2 (7 bases). The CDR3 runs 13 residues. Germline V CDR1 and CDR2: GTSNPN, SVGIG (reference sequence). V lost 3 bases and J 6 bases, leaving 11 bases between the germline ends. As DNA, the CDR3 is TGTGCCTGGAGGGGAGGGGGATCCGGGGAGCTGTTTTTT. Its protein is CAWRGGGSGELFF.

This chain connects TRBV28 to TRBJ2-1; TRBD2 matches 10 bases. V trimming: 6 bases; J trimming: 2 bases; junction bases outside the gene matches: 7. The CDR3 loop spans 16 amino acids. From germline, CDR1 is MDHEN and CDR2 SYDVKM. The CDR3 here is CASRSSGREPYNEQFF. As DNA, the CDR3 is TGTGCCAGCAGGTCTAGCGGGAGAGAGCCCTACAATGAGCAGTTCTTC.

The genes are TRBV4-2 and TRBJ2-4; perhaps TRBD1 as D (6 bases). The germline V gene encodes CDR1 LGHNA and CDR2 YNFKEQ. The CDR3 contains 17 residues. V was cut by 4 bases and J by 0 bases, with 16 bases left in between. The CDR3 spells CASSRDTGPTAKNIQYF. As DNA, the CDR3 is TGTGCCAGCAGCCGCGATACAGGGCCTACAGCCAAAAACATTCAGTACTTC.

The V call is TRBV28, the J call TRBJ1-2, with D unresolved. V was cut by 8 bases and J by 4 bases, with 14 bases left in between. This CDR3 spans 13 amino acids. CDR1 is MDHEN, CDR2 SYDVKM, per germline. The CDR3 spells CASSVRRAYGYTF. DNA for the CDR3: TGTGCCAGCTCGGTAAGGAGGGCCTATGGCTACACCTTC.

This clone was seen only once. The chain employs TRBV30 and TRBJ2-2, with 9 positions matching TRBD1. Per germline, CDR1 GTSNPN and CDR2 SVGIG (reference sequence). This CDR3 region has 13 residues. The trim removed 5 bases at V and 4 bases at J, leaving 2 bases unmatched. The CDR3 DNA sequence: TGTGCCTGGGCGACAGGGGGCACCGGGGAGCTGTTTTTT. Its translation is CAWATGGTGELFF.

V gene TRBV7-2 combines with J gene TRBJ2-7; D remains ambiguous. Germline V CDR1 and CDR2: SGHTA, FQGNSA. Trimming left V 5 bases short and J 3 bases short, with 11 bases between. This CDR3 has 13 residues. The CDR3 nucleotides read TGTGCCAGCAGCGTCTATACCTTCTACGAGCAGTACTTC. Translation: CASSVYTFYEQYF.

The chain joins TRBV5-1 to TRBJ2-7; D gene ambiguous. The CDR3 runs to 12 residues. Trimming removed 7 bases at V and 4 bases at J, with 12 bases between. Germline V lookup: CDR1 SGHRS, CDR2 YFSETQ. In DNA form, the CDR3 reads TGCGCCAGCTTCTTGATACCTTACGAGCAGTACTTC. Amino acids: CASFLIPYEQYF.

This chain uses TRBV29-1 with TRBJ2-5; no definite D call. The germline V gene has CDR1 SQVTM and CDR2 ANQGSEA. The germline V and J ends were trimmed by 7 bases and 3 bases, with 12 bases remaining between them. This CDR3 region has 12 residues. CDR3 sequence reads: CSATQSEETQYF. CDR3 in DNA: TGCAGCGCTACCCAGAGCGAAGAGACCCAGTACTTC. Drawing the rest from reference TRBV29-1 and TRBJ2-5, the complete variable domain is SAVISQKPSRDICQRGTSLTIQCQVDSQVTMMFWYRQQPGQSLTLIATANQGSEATYESGFVIDKFPISRPNLTFSTLTVSNMSPEDSSIYLCSATQSEETQYFGPGTRLLVL.

The CDR3 DNA reads TGTGCCAGCAGCATGACAGAGAGCCGTTCCACTGAAGCTTTCTTT. It codes for CASSMTESRSTEAFF. The gene calls are TRBV5-8 and TRBJ1-1, with a possible D match to TRBD1 (5 bases). The germline V gene encodes CDR1 SGHTS and CDR2 YDEGEE. The CDR3 length is 15 residues. Trimming stripped 4 bases from V and 4 bases from J, with 17 bases between.